A selection of T cell receptor beta chains follows, all from one sample in a study of cytomegalovirus exposure and HLA in healthy donors. Repertoires were generated with immunoSEQ multiplex PCR, while TCRdb's copy carries only in-frame clones and drops some. The profile shows around 300,000 clones, about 90% of them singletons. Sequenced: PBMCs. The receptors come from a woman between 25 and 40 years old in good health and CMV-seropositive. Each CDR3 is given with its conserved first and last residue. D genes are given only for firm matches. Clone size is not always given. Where it is, it says once, few, many or a class for expanded clones.

TRBD2 - TRBJ2-3 TRBV7-7 17 TGTGCCAGCAGCCGGGGGGTCGCTAGCGGGAGCGCAGATACGCAGTATTTT CASSRGVASGSADTQYF
- - TRBJ2-7 TRBV28 14 TGTGCCAGCAGGGTAGCGGTTGCCGCCTACGAGCAGTACTTC CASRVAVAAYEQYF
- - TRBJ2-1 TRBV7-2 15 TGTGCCAGCGGCCACGCCAGGGCTATTAACAATGAGCAGTTCTTC CASGHARAINNEQFF
TRBD1 - TRBJ2-3 TRBV13 16 TGTGCCAGCAGCTTTTCGGACAGGGTTAGCACAGATACGCAGTATTTT CASSFSDRVSTDTQYF
- - TRBJ1-3 TRBV4-3 15 TGCGCCAGCAGCCTAAACTCCGGCGGTGGAAACACCATATATTTT CASSLNSGGGNTIYF
- - TRBJ1-2 TRBV29-1 12 TGCAGCGTGGACGCGAACGTTTATGGCTACACCTTC CSVDANVYGYTF
- - TRBJ2-7 TRBV15 15 TGTGCCACCAGCAGGGAACCAAAGGAGAACTACGAGCAGTACTTC CATSREPKENYEQYF
- - TRBJ1-1 TRBV27 14 TGTGCCAGCAGTCCAGGGTGGGAGAACACTGAAGCTTTCTTT CASSPGWENTEAFF
TRBD1 - TRBJ2-1 TRBV7-8 18 TGTGCCAGCAGCTTAGTTCCCGGGACAGGGGATCCCTACAATGAGCAGTTCTTC CASSLVPGTGDPYNEQFF
TRBD1 once TRBJ1-6 TRBV6-5 15 TGTGCCAGCAGTACCGGACAGGGGCAGAATTCACCCCTCCACTTT CASSTGQGQNSPLHF
- - TRBJ1-2 TRBV5-5 15 TGTGCCAGCAGCTTGGGGGCCGCCGAGGGCAGGGGCTACACCTTC CASSLGAAEGRGYTF
- - TRBJ2-7 TRBV14 13 TGTGCCAGCAGACCGGACGGTTCCTACGAGCAGTACTTC CASRPDGSYEQYF
- - TRBJ2-7 TRBV30 18 TGTGCCTGGAGTGTAATCCCCTGGGACCGTAGTTGGTCCTACGAGCAGTACTTC CAWSVIPWDRSWSYEQYF
TRBD2 - TRBJ2-3 TRBV29-1 18 TGCAGCGTTGAAAATATGCCCTTGACTAGCGGGAGATCAGATACGCAGTATTTT CSVENMPLTSGRSDTQYF
TRBD2 - TRBJ2-7 TRBV7-2 14 TGTGCCAGCAGCTTATTTAGCGGGAGGGACGAGCAGTACTTC CASSLFSGRDEQYF
- - TRBJ1-5 TRBV6-4 13 TGTGCCAGCAGCGTAAATAGCAATCAGCCCCAGCATTTT CASSVNSNQPQHF
- - TRBJ2-7 TRBV5-1 13 TGCGCCAGCAGCTTATGGACGGACTACGAGCAGTACTTC CASSLWTDYEQYF
TRBD1 - TRBJ2-7 TRBV11-2 15 TGTGCCAGCAGCTTAGCTTGGGACAGGATCTACGAGCAGTACTTC CASSLAWDRIYEQYF
- - TRBJ2-4 TRBV29-1 13 TGCAGCGCTCTACAGGGAACTAAAAACATTCAGTACTTC CSALQGTKNIQYF
TRBD1 - TRBJ2-7 TRBV2 14 TGTGCCAGCAGTGTCGAGGGGGCCCCCTACGAGCAGTACTTC CASSVEGAPYEQYF
- - TRBJ2-4 TRBV28 14 TGTGCCAGCAGCCTCACCCCAGAAGGGAACATTCAGTACTTC CASSLTPEGNIQYF
- - TRBJ2-7 TRBV5-5 16 TGTGCCAGCAGCTTGGGGCCGAGTAGGAACTCCTACGAGCAGTACTTC CASSLGPSRNSYEQYF
- - TRBJ1-4 TRBV11-2 16 TGTGCCAGCAGCTTAGAACCGGACCTCCTCGGGGAAAAACTGTTTTTT CASSLEPDLLGEKLFF
- - TRBJ1-2 TRBV4-3 15 TGCGCCAGCAGCCAAGGGGACCGGGGGGGCTATGGCTACACCTTC CASSQGDRGGYGYTF
TRBD2 - TRBJ2-7 TRBV5-4 13 TGTGCCAGCAGCGCTGGGACTACCTACGAGCAGTACTTC CASSAGTTYEQYF
- - TRBJ1-5 TRBV28 16 TGTGCCAGCAGTTTAACGGCTGGGTCAGTAGATCAGCCCCAGCATTTT CASSLTAGSVDQPQHF
TRBD1 - TRBJ1-1 TRBV29-1 14 TGCAGCGTTGCGACAGGGAAGGTGAACACTGAAGCTTTCTTT CSVATGKVNTEAFF
TRBD1 - TRBJ1-2 TRBV4-2 15 TGTGCCAGCAGCCCCGGGGACAGGCTCCTCTATGGCTACACCTTC CASSPGDRLLYGYTF
- - TRBJ2-6 TRBV28 14 TGTGCCAGCAGCCCGACCTCTGGGGCCAACGTCCTGACTTTC CASSPTSGANVLTF
TRBD2 - TRBJ2-7 TRBV6-4 17 TGTGCCAGCAGTGACTCCGGACTAGCGGGTCCCCCCTACGAGCAGTACTTC CASSDSGLAGPPYEQYF
- - TRBJ2-2 TRBV28 15 TGTGCCAGCAGGTCAGAGGGGTACGACACCGGGGAGCTGTTTTTT CASRSEGYDTGELFF
- - TRBJ1-1 TRBV29-1 16 TGCAGCGTTGAAGATCCCTCACTTACTAGGAACACTGAAGCTTTCTTT CSVEDPSLTRNTEAFF
- - TRBJ2-1 TRBV15 15 TGTGCCACCAGCAGAGTGGGAGACTCCTACAATGAGCAGTTCTTC CATSRVGDSYNEQFF
- - TRBJ2-5 TRBV7-6 14 TGTGCCAGCAGCTCCAGGGGATTTCAAGAGACCCAGTACTTC CASSSRGFQETQYF
- few TRBJ2-7 TRBV19 14 TGTGCCAGTAGTATAGCGGGGGACTCCTACGAGCAGTACTTC CASSIAGDSYEQYF
TRBD2 - TRBJ2-5 TRBV25-1 18 TGTGCCAGCAGTGAACTTCTCCCGGGACTAGCGTACCAAGAGACCCAGTACTTC CASSELLPGLAYQETQYF
- - TRBJ2-7 TRBV25-1 14 TGTGCCAGCAGTGAATTTGGGGGGTCCTACGAGCAGTACTTC CASSEFGGSYEQYF
- - TRBJ2-1 TRBV19 14 TGTGCCAGTAGTATCACTAACCCCTCTAATGAGCAGTTCTTC CASSITNPSNEQFF
- - TRBJ2-2 TRBV27 14 TGTGCCAGCGACAGGGTGGGAGGGACCGGGGAGCTGTTTTTT CASDRVGGTGELFF
TRBD1 - TRBJ1-2 TRBV7-2 15 TGTGCCAGCAGCTTCTCCGGGACAGAGACATATGGCTACACCTTC CASSFSGTETYGYTF
TRBD1 - TRBJ2-7 TRBV14 16 TGTGCCAGCAGCCTCCCGCCCGGGACAGGTTTTTACGAGCAGTACTTC CASSLPPGTGFYEQYF
- once TRBJ1-2 TRBV30 16 TGTGCCTGGAGTCAAAGCGTGGGACGGACCAACTATGGCTACACCTTC CAWSQSVGRTNYGYTF
TRBD1 - TRBJ1-5 TRBV4-3 15 TGCGCCAGCAGCCAAGACAGGGGGCCTAATCAGCCCCAGCATTTT CASSQDRGPNQPQHF
- - TRBJ2-5 TRBV18 16 TGTGCCAGCTCACCAGGAGTGGGGGGTTGGCAAGAGACCCAGTACTTC CASSPGVGGWQETQYF
- - TRBJ2-7 TRBV7-8 15 - CASSTSGLAGNEQYF
TRBD1 - TRBJ2-1 TRBV2 14 TGTGCCAGCCGAGGACAGGGCACCGGCAATGAGCAGTTCTTC CASRGQGTGNEQFF
- once TRBJ2-5 TRBV13 16 TGTGCCAGCAGCTTAGTCCGGGGGCTTGGTGGTGAGACCCAGTACTTC CASSLVRGLGGETQYF
- once TRBJ2-1 TRBV19 11 TGTGCCAGTAGATGGTGGAATGAGCAGTTCTTC CASRWWNEQFF
- - TRBJ2-2 TRBV28 14 TGTGCCAGCAGGCAAGACAGCATCACCGGGGAGCTGTTTTTT CASRQDSITGELFF
TRBD1 - TRBJ1-6 TRBV5-5 14 TGTGCCAGCAGCCAGGGACAGTTAAATTCACCCCTCCACTTT CASSQGQLNSPLHF
- - TRBJ2-7 TRBV7-5 18 TGTGTCAGAAGCTTAATTCTTCTTCTGGTGCGGGAATCCTACGAGCAGTACTTC CVRSLILLLVRESYEQYF
- few TRBJ2-7 TRBV6-1 13 TGTGCCAGCAGTGAGACAGGACCCTACGAGCAGTACTTC CASSETGPYEQYF
- - TRBJ2-2 TRBV5-1 14 TGCGCCAGCAGCTTGGCCCAGGGGTTCGGGGAGCTGTTTTTT CASSLAQGFGELFF
TRBD1 - TRBJ2-7 TRBV19 15 TGTGCCAGTAGCCCGACTGAGGGGGCCTCCTACGAGCAGTACTTC CASSPTEGASYEQYF
- - TRBJ1-5 TRBV10-2 15 TGCGCCAGCAGGGATAGACAGAGTAGCAATCAGCCCCAGCATTTT CASRDRQSSNQPQHF
TRBD1 - TRBJ1-1 TRBV13 13 TGTGCCAGCAGCCGCCAACAGGGGACTGAAGCTTTCTTT CASSRQQGTEAFF
- - TRBJ1-3 TRBV4-3 13 TGCGCCAGCAGCCAAGTGTTGGGAAACACCATATATTTT CASSQVLGNTIYF
- - TRBJ2-5 TRBV11-2 16 TGTGCCAGCAGCGAGGCCGCTGGGGGCCGACGGGAGACCCAGTACTTC CASSEAAGGRRETQYF